This is a list of T cell receptor beta chains from one sample in a study of blood T cell repertoires in COVID-19. The protocol was immunoSEQ multiplex PCR, while the TCRdb copy is restricted to in-frame clones and leaves out a portion. The sample lists a few hundred thousand clones, 86% occurring once. Sequences were obtained from peripheral blood. The receptors were sampled from a woman under 40 with active or convalescent COVID-19. Each CDR3 is given with its conserved first and last residue. The order of the fields is V gene, D gene, J gene, CDR3 length, clone size, CDR3 DNA, CDR3 protein. The D gene is left open where the match is weak. Some rows have no size entry. The others give once, few or many, or a class for an expanded clone.

v_gene: TRBV19
d_gene: NA
j_gene: TRBJ1-5
len: 14
abundance: NA
CDR3nt: TGTGCCAGTAGTATGTGGCGGCCAAATCAGCCCCAGCATTTT
CDR3aa: CASSMWRPNQPQHF

v_gene: TRBV5-5
d_gene: NA
j_gene: TRBJ2-2
len: 15
abundance: NA
CDR3nt: TGTGCCAGCAGTCCCGGGACTCTAAACACCGGGGAGCTGTTTTTT
CDR3aa: CASSPGTLNTGELFF

v_gene: TRBV19
d_gene: TRBD1
j_gene: TRBJ2-1
len: 15
abundance: NA
CDR3nt: TGTGCCAGTAGTTCGGGACAGGGGATTTACGGTGAGCAGTTCTTC
CDR3aa: CASSSGQGIYGEQFF

v_gene: TRBV12-3/TRBV12-4
d_gene: NA
j_gene: TRBJ1-1
len: 13
abundance: NA
CDR3nt: TGTGCCAGCAGCTTCAGGGGAAGGACTGAAGCTTTCTTT
CDR3aa: CASSFRGRTEAFF

v_gene: TRBV9
d_gene: NA
j_gene: TRBJ2-5
len: 15
abundance: NA
CDR3nt: TGTGCCAGCAGCGCCCGACCCTCGGGGGTTGAGACCCAGTACTTC
CDR3aa: CASSARPSGVETQYF

v_gene: TRBV6-5
d_gene: TRBD1
j_gene: TRBJ2-1
len: 15
abundance: NA
CDR3nt: TGTGCCAGCAGGCTATCCGGGACAGGTAACAATGAGCAGTTCTTC
CDR3aa: CASRLSGTGNNEQFF

v_gene: TRBV19
d_gene: NA
j_gene: TRBJ1-2
len: 13
abundance: NA
CDR3nt: TGTGCCAGTACCCTCCAGGGTTCGCGGGGCTACACCTTC
CDR3aa: CASTLQGSRGYTF

v_gene: TRBV7-2
d_gene: NA
j_gene: TRBJ1-1
len: 14
abundance: NA
CDR3nt: TGTGCCAGCACCCCGGGAGGAATAGGCACTGAAGCTTTCTTT
CDR3aa: CASTPGGIGTEAFF

v_gene: TRBV6-2/TRBV6-3
d_gene: TRBD1
j_gene: TRBJ2-3
len: 15
abundance: NA
CDR3nt: TGTGCCAGCAGTTACGGGACAGGGCTCACAGATACGCAGTATTTT
CDR3aa: CASSYGTGLTDTQYF

v_gene: TRBV5-1
d_gene: TRBD2
j_gene: TRBJ2-5
len: 16
abundance: NA
CDR3nt: TGCGCCAGCAGCTCAGGTACTAGCGGGGGCCAAGAGACCCAGTACTTC
CDR3aa: CASSSGTSGGQETQYF

v_gene: TRBV7-2
d_gene: TRBD2
j_gene: TRBJ2-2
len: 19
abundance: NA
CDR3nt: TGTGCCAGCAGCGTCGGCAGTAAAGGGAGGGGTTTTTTTTCCGGGGAGCTGTTTTTT
CDR3aa: CASSVGSKGRGFFSGELFF

v_gene: TRBV18
d_gene: TRBD1
j_gene: TRBJ1-4
len: 15
abundance: NA
CDR3nt: TGTGCCAGCTCACCTGGACAGGGGGCTAATGAAAAACTGTTTTTT
CDR3aa: CASSPGQGANEKLFF

v_gene: TRBV6-2/TRBV6-3
d_gene: NA
j_gene: TRBJ2-3
len: 15
abundance: NA
CDR3nt: TGTGCCAGCAGTTACTCAGTAGAGGGCCCCTTTACGCAGTATTTT
CDR3aa: CASSYSVEGPFTQYF

v_gene: TRBV7-2
d_gene: TRBD1
j_gene: TRBJ2-5
len: 14
abundance: NA
CDR3nt: TGTGCCAGCAGCCTAGACAGGGCGAAAGAGACCCAGTACTTC
CDR3aa: CASSLDRAKETQYF

v_gene: TRBV5-1
d_gene: TRBD2
j_gene: TRBJ2-3
len: 16
abundance: NA
CDR3nt: TGCGCCAGCAGCGAGGGACCACTAGCGGGGGGCGATACGCAGTATTTT
CDR3aa: CASSEGPLAGGDTQYF

v_gene: TRBV3-1/TRBV3-2
d_gene: NA
j_gene: TRBJ1-3
len: 16
abundance: NA
CDR3nt: TGTGCCAGCAGCCAAGGGTACAGGGACCGAGGAAACACCATATATTTT
CDR3aa: CASSQGYRDRGNTIYF

v_gene: TRBV28
d_gene: NA
j_gene: TRBJ2-3
len: 13
abundance: NA
CDR3nt: TGTGCCAGCAGTCCGGACAGACCAGATACGCAGTATTTT
CDR3aa: CASSPDRPDTQYF

v_gene: TRBV19
d_gene: TRBD1
j_gene: TRBJ1-6
len: 17
abundance: NA
CDR3nt: TGTGCCAGTAGTCCTCGGGGGACAGGGGAACCTAATTCACCCCTCCACTTT
CDR3aa: CASSPRGTGEPNSPLHF

v_gene: TRBV19
d_gene: TRBD1
j_gene: TRBJ1-3
len: 15
abundance: NA
CDR3nt: TGTGCCAGTAGCCCCCGGGACAGGGAGGTGAACACCATATATTTT
CDR3aa: CASSPRDREVNTIYF

v_gene: TRBV25-1
d_gene: TRBD2
j_gene: TRBJ2-5
len: 13
abundance: NA
CDR3nt: TGTGCCAGCACCGGGACTAGCAGCGAGACCCAGTACTTC
CDR3aa: CASTGTSSETQYF

v_gene: TRBV6-6
d_gene: TRBD1
j_gene: TRBJ1-5
len: 16
abundance: NA
CDR3nt: TGTGCCAGCAGTTACCGGGACAGATTTAGCAATCAGCCCCAGCATTTT
CDR3aa: CASSYRDRFSNQPQHF

v_gene: TRBV19
d_gene: TRBD1
j_gene: TRBJ1-5
len: 16
abundance: NA
CDR3nt: TGTGCCAGTAGTATCGGTCCAGGGGGCGGCAATCAGCCCCAGCATTTT
CDR3aa: CASSIGPGGGNQPQHF

v_gene: TRBV3-1/TRBV3-2
d_gene: NA
j_gene: TRBJ2-1
len: 14
abundance: NA
CDR3nt: TGTGCCAGCAGCGCGCTAGATTCCTACAATGAGCAGTTCTTC
CDR3aa: CASSALDSYNEQFF

v_gene: TRBV9
d_gene: TRBD2
j_gene: TRBJ2-2
len: 16
abundance: NA
CDR3nt: TGTGCCAGCAGCCCGAGATGGACTAGCGGAACCGGGGAGCTGTTTTTT
CDR3aa: CASSPRWTSGTGELFF

v_gene: TRBV4-2
d_gene: NA
j_gene: TRBJ1-5
len: 16
abundance: NA
CDR3nt: TGTGCCAGCAGCCAAGTCTCACAGGGTCTCAATCAGCCCCAGCATTTT
CDR3aa: CASSQVSQGLNQPQHF

v_gene: TRBV19
d_gene: TRBD1
j_gene: TRBJ1-5
len: 17
abundance: few
CDR3nt: TGTGCCAGTAGTATATTCTCAGCGACAGGGGGTTTTTGGCCCCAGCATTTT
CDR3aa: CASSIFSATGGFWPQHF

v_gene: TRBV5-1
d_gene: TRBD1
j_gene: TRBJ1-1
len: 14
abundance: NA
CDR3nt: TGCGCCAGCAGCTTGGGACAGGGGAGACAAAAAGCTTTCTTT
CDR3aa: CASSLGQGRQKAFF

v_gene: TRBV11-2
d_gene: NA
j_gene: TRBJ2-3
len: 15
abundance: NA
CDR3nt: TGTGCCAGCAGCTCCCCGGGACTTAACACAGATACGCAGTATTTT
CDR3aa: CASSSPGLNTDTQYF

v_gene: TRBV28
d_gene: TRBD2
j_gene: TRBJ2-1
len: 17
abundance: NA
CDR3nt: TGTGCCAGCAGTTTCGTAGCGGGGGGGCCAGGATACAATGAGCAGTTCTTC
CDR3aa: CASSFVAGGPGYNEQFF

v_gene: TRBV7-9
d_gene: NA
j_gene: TRBJ2-7
len: 13
abundance: NA
CDR3nt: TGTGCCAGCAGCTCCACAGGTCTCTACGAGCAGTACTTC
CDR3aa: CASSSTGLYEQYF